Reported below is one T cell receptor beta chain. Its target antigen remains unknown. Per-base qualities were not stored, and no clone one base away is much larger. These data come from a study of CD8 T cells in Susac syndrome (dated by TCRdb to the late 2010s). About the full investigation: Whether CD8+ T cell activation and differentiation in Susac syndrome was antigen driven was tested using repertoire sequencing. What the work shows at the level of the full study, not this receptor alone: The number of individuals in the TCR sequencing and HLA analysis was recognized as being relatively small.

High-throughput TCR beta sequencing profiled peripheral blood CD8+ and CD4+ T cells from healthy donors, Susac syndrome patients and multiple sclerosis patients. The multiple sclerosis controls were treatment-naive patients whose relapsing-remitting disease, either stable or active, fulfilled the revised McDonald criteria. Bulk CD8+ and CD4+ T cells were purified by magnetic negative isolation, whereas CD8+ TEMRA cells were enriched by FACS. Blood was collected in EDTA tubes and processed within 24 hours, with PBMCs isolated through density gradient centrifugation. PBMCs intended for TCR sequencing were cryopreserved in liquid nitrogen and were subsequently thawed in a 37 degrees C water bath. A purity of at least 90% was achieved for sorted or isolated CD4+, CD8+ and CD8+ TEMRA cells. The junction shows trimming of 0 bases on V and 7 bases on J, plus 4 bases between the germline ends. The CDR3, cysteine through phenylalanine, is 12 amino acids long. Just CDR3 DNA is preserved here, 36 bases in frame from base 1. From a lookup of the germline V gene (reference sequence), CDR1 and CDR2 are LGHDT and YNNKEL.

RNA was extracted using the RNeasy kit, and roughly 0.5 to 1 ug of the RNA was reverse transcribed with random hexamers. The immunoSEQ multiplex PCR assay, which covers 54 Vbeta and 13 Jbeta segments, was used to amplify TCR beta CDR3 regions. PCR amplification bias was corrected by using a synthetic template baseline for primer optimization and computational correction. Concerning the study's data processing: Reads were annotated to V, D and J genes per IMGT and analyzed with immunoSEQ Analyzer, keeping only productive sequences. To calculate clonality, Shannon entropy was normalized by log2 of the number of productive unique sequences and then subtracted from one. Public and private clones were assessed among the 100 most prevalent clones of each patient and control. Clones were defined as Susac-specific if absent from the healthy and MS cohorts, from around 1,000 published viral clones and from other ImmuneACCESS disease sequences. TCRdb ran its own pipeline on the public reads, namely fastp trimming at Q25 and MiXCR clone calling, and kept in-frame beta chains. Each record represents a unique CDR3 protein, reported with the most common genes and DNA among its rows. Here the V and J calls rest on TCRdb's processing, not on the authors' analysis. This sample is represented by 150,000 to 200,000 distinct CDR3 sequences; approximately 93% of them were singletons. Together, the top ten hold approximately 0.09% of the sample.

Sequenced material: CD4+ T cells from PBMCs. Rearrangement joined TRBV3-1 to TRBJ2-4, with no confidently assigned D gene. The sequence derives from a human donor with multiple sclerosis. The nucleotides read TGTGCCAGCAGCCAAGATCGGAACATTCAGTACTTC. This is translated as CASSQDRNIQYF.